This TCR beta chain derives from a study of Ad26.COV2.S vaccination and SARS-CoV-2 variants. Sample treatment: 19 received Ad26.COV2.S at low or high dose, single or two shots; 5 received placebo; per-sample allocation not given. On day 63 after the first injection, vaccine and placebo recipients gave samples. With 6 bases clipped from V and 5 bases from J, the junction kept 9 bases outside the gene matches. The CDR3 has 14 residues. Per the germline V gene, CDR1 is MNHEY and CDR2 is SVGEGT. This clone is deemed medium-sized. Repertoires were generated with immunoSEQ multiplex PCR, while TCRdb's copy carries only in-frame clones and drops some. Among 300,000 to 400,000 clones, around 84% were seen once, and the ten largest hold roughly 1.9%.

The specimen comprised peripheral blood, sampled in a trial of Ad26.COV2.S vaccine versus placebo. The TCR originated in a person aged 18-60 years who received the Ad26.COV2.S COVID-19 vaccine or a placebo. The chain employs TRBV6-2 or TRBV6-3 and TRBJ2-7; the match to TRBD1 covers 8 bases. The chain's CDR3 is CASSFTGGTNEQYF. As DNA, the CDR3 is TGTGCCAGCAGCTTCACAGGGGGGACCAACGAGCAGTACTTC.